A single sample gave rise to the 26 T cell receptor beta chains below, sequenced in a study of identical twins (dated by TCRdb to about 2016). Receptor amplification or capture employed 5' RACE. Reads for this sample came from an Illumina HiSeq 2000. TCRdb cleaned the public reads at Q25 with fastp, built clones with MiXCR and kept in-frame beta chains. All rows with the same CDR3 protein become a single entry with the most common DNA and genes. The sample includes some 330,000 distinct CDR3 sequences, with roughly 9% observed a single time. Of the sample, roughly 9% falls within the top ten clones. Sequenced sample: naive T cells sorted from blood. The cell subset or site label of this sample denotes: cells isolated with a human naive T-cell isolation kit. These TCRs come from a woman aged 50 to 65 in good health.

This clonotype has only a few counts. This chain uses TRBV12-3 or TRBV12-4 with TRBJ2-3; 7 bases agree with TRBD1. With V trimmed by 6 bases and J by 1 base, 4 bases remained unmatched. CDR3 length: 14 residues. The CDR3 here is CASRRTGRTDTQYF. In DNA form, the CDR3 reads TGTGCCAGCAGAAGGACAGGCCGCACAGATACGCAGTATTTT.

This clonotype was detected many times. The V call is TRBV29-1, the J call TRBJ2-7; TRBD2 matches 8 bases. From germline, CDR1 is SQVTM and CDR2 ANQGSEA. The CDR3 covers 15 residues. V trimming: 6 bases; J trimming: 4 bases; junction bases outside the gene matches: 14. CDR3 nucleotides: TGCAGCGTCGCCCGGGGTAGCGGGAATCTATACGAGCAGTACGTC. Translated: CSVARGSGNLYEQYV.

This clonotype has a handful of counts. The CDR3 DNA follows: TGTGCCAGCAGTCCCTGGACAGGGTCATCACCCCTCCACTTT. Amino acids: CASSPWTGSSPLHF. The chain uses TRBV27 and TRBJ1-6; the match to TRBD1 covers 8 bases. V lost 5 bases, J lost 10 bases, and 7 bases stayed unmatched. This CDR3 has 14 residues. Germline V CDR1 and CDR2: MNHEY, SMNVEV (reference sequence).

V and J are TRBV4-1 and TRBJ1-1; the D gene is possibly TRBD1 (5 bases). Trimming took 1 base from V and 0 from J, leaving 15 bases between them. This CDR3 region has 17 residues. Germline V gene data show CDR1 as MGHRA and CDR2 as YSYEKL. For the CDR3, the DNA is TGCGCCAGCAGCCAAGGAGATCGGGGGTTATTGAACACTGAAGCTTTCTTT. It encodes CASSQGDRGLLNTEAFF.

Only a few counts were recorded for this clonotype. The chain joins TRBV11-3 to TRBJ2-1; D remains unclear. Trimming cost V 5 bases and J 0 bases, with 14 bases left between them. The CDR3 contains 16 residues. CDR1 and CDR2 (germline): SGHNT, YENEEA. CDR3 bases: TGTGCCAGCAGCCCGATCTCGAGCAGCTCCTACAATGAGCAGTTCTTC. Encoded protein: CASSPISSSSYNEQFF.

This clonotype was seen repeatedly, ten times or more. V and J are TRBV7-2 and TRBJ1-4, with D possibly being TRBD1 (6 bases). The germline V gene has CDR1 SGHTA and CDR2 FQGNSA. The CDR3 totals 15 residues. V was shortened by 5 bases and J by 0 bases, with 10 bases between the two germline ends. DNA for the CDR3: TGTGCCAGCAGCCCTGGACAGACAACTAATGAAAAACTGTTTTTT. Translating it yields CASSPGQTTNEKLFF.

In this sample, this clonotype turned up many times. This chain links TRBV19 with TRBJ1-1; TRBD1 agrees at 8 bases. The CDR3 totals 14 residues. Germline V lookup: CDR1 LNHDA, CDR2 SQIVND (reference sequence). Germline trimming cut 5 bases from V and 0 bases from J; bases unmatched to any gene: 2. The CDR3 nucleotides are TGTGCCAGTAGTTCGACAGGGGTGAACACTGAAGCTTTCTTT. Translated, it gives CASSSTGVNTEAFF.

This clonotype was detected only a few times. The chain joins TRBV29-1 to TRBJ1-2; the D is unclear. The germline V gene has CDR1 SQVTM and CDR2 ANQGSEA. CDR3 length: 15 residues. Trimming removed 3 bases from V and 3 bases from J, with 17 bases in between. CDR3 sequence (DNA): TGCAGCGTTGATAGTGGGCAGGAAAGGCACTATGGCTACACCTTC. It codes for CSVDSGQERHYGYTF.

With regard to this clonotype: Likely a read error: the CDR3 ends without its conserved phenylalanine or tryptophan. The limits of the CDR3 on the DNA are not certain, so only TCRdb's listed CDR3 is given. The V and J genes are TRBV21-1 and TRBJ2-7; TRBD2, the table's D call, lacks a check against the DNA. TRBV21-1 is an annotated pseudogene. The CDR3 length is 13 residues, termini included. This CDR3 is CASSKVGGWRGRI.

This clonotype was seen ten or more times. The chain combines TRBV7-2 with TRBJ1-1; no reliable D call. V lost 4 bases and J 6 bases, leaving 6 bases between the germline ends. The CDR3 is made up of 11 amino acids. The germline V gene has CDR1 SGHTA and CDR2 FQGNSA. The CDR3 is CASSSGAEAFF. The CDR3 nucleotides read TGTGCCAGCAGCTCCGGGGCTGAAGCTTTCTTT.

This clonotype was seen at least ten times. The rearrangement links TRBV3-1 to TRBJ1-6; D gene uncertain. The CDR3 consists of 16 residues. V shed 1 base and J shed 8 bases, with 15 bases lying between them. Germline-derived CDR1 and CDR2 are LGHDT and YNNKEL (reference sequence). CDR3 nucleotide sequence: TGTGCCAGCAGCCAAGTACAATCAAAGCTCGATTCACCCCTCCACTTT. Protein product: CASSQVQSKLDSPLHF.

This clonotype was counted between two and nine times. CDR3 in DNA: TGTGCCAGCGAAACCAAACAGGGGTCCACTGAAGCTTTCTTT. Amino acids: CASETKQGSTEAFF. The chain uses TRBV12-3 or TRBV12-4 and TRBJ1-1; 7 nucleotides line up with TRBD1. V lost 8 bases to trimming and J lost 4 bases; unmatched junction nucleotides: 10. The CDR3 has 14 residues.

Ten or more counts support this clonotype. The V and J genes are TRBV5-1 and TRBJ2-1; the match to TRBD1 covers 9 bases. V trimming: 4 bases; J trimming: 9 bases; junction bases outside the gene matches: 11. Germline CDR1 and CDR2: SGHRS and YFSETQ. The CDR3 has 15 amino acids. The CDR3 bases are TGCGCCAGCAGCAAGACCGGGACAGGGTCCGGTGAGCAGTTCTTC. Translated: CASSKTGTGSGEQFF.

The table lists this clonotype with many counts. The chain joins TRBV5-1 to TRBJ2-7; D remains ambiguous. The V gene's germline CDR1 is SGHRS and CDR2 YFSETQ. The V end lost 3 bases, the J end lost 1 base, and 11 bases lay between the germline ends. The CDR3 has 14 residues. The CDR3 region is CASSSLGPSYEQYF. The DNA for the CDR3 is TGCGCCAGCAGCTCCCTGGGCCCGTCCTACGAGCAGTACTTC.

The chain has TRBV11-3 and TRBJ2-1; 7 bases map to TRBD1. This CDR3 region has 14 residues. Germline CDR1 SGHNT, CDR2 YENEEA. The junction had 2 bases not matched to a gene; V was cut back by 0 bases and J by 6 bases. The CDR3 DNA follows: TGTGCCAGCAGCTTAGATGGGGACAGCAATGAGCAGTTCTTC. As protein: CASSLDGDSNEQFF.

The V call is TRBV12-5, the J call TRBJ2-5, with 7 positions matching TRBD1. With V trimmed by 2 bases and J by 1 base, 4 bases remained unmatched. This CDR3 spans 15 amino acids. Per germline, CDR1 LGHNT and CDR2 FRNRAP. The CDR3 here is CASGLSRTGQETQYF. The CDR3 bases are TGTGCTAGTGGTTTGTCTCGGACAGGCCAAGAGACCCAGTACTTC.

In this sample, this clonotype turned up a few times. The J gene is TRBJ2-2, the V gene TRBV3-1, with unresolved D. CDR3 length equals 16 residues. The germline gives CDR1 LGHDT, CDR2 YNNKEL (reference sequence). V lost 4 bases and J lost 6, with 18 bases in between. The chain's CDR3 is CASSLWSGPQPGELFF. In nucleotides, the CDR3 is TGTGCCAGCAGCCTATGGAGTGGGCCCCAGCCCGGGGAGCTGTTTTTT.

Concerning this clonotype itself: The junction departs from the called germline gene at one end, perhaps through a read error. This CDR3 reads CASSPGPATNEKLFF. The CDR3 bases are TGTGCCAGCAGCCCGGGTCCAGCAACGAATGAAAAACTGTTTTTT. The chain couples TRBV6-1 to TRBJ1-4; D gene ambiguous. This CDR3 has 15 residues. Germline V lookup: CDR1 MNHNS, CDR2 SASEGT.

The rearrangement uses TRBV15 and TRBJ2-1; 9 nucleotides align to TRBD2. This CDR3 is built from 17 residues. The junction had 16 bases not matched to a gene; V was cut back by 3 bases and J by 10 bases. In germline, CDR1 is LNHNV, CDR2 YYDKDF (reference sequence). CDR3 DNA: TGTGCCACCAGCAGCCGGGGGTTAGCGGGAGCCTACAGAGAGCAGTTCTTC. Translation gives CATSSRGLAGAYREQFF.

This clonotype has at least ten counts. This rearrangement joins TRBV5-1 to TRBJ2-7; D not resolved. Germline values: CDR1 SGHRS, CDR2 YFSETQ. The CDR3 spans 11 residues. V lost 0 bases, J lost 3 bases, and 1 base lay in between. The CDR3 nucleotides are TGCGCCAGCAGCTTGGACTACGAGCAGTACTTC. This gives the protein CASSLDYEQYF.

The chain has TRBV21-1 and TRBJ2-3; the table's D call of TRBD2 was not tested on the DNA. TRBV21-1 is classified as a pseudogene. The CDR3 consists of 16 residues. Here the CDR3 reads CASSRPTSGSGDTQYF. DNA of the CDR3: TGTGCCAGCAGCAGGCCTACTAGCGGGAGTGGGGATACGCAGTATTTT.

Ten or more counts support this clonotype. The chain couples TRBV5-1 to TRBJ2-5; tentative D call: TRBD2 (5 bases). CDR1 and CDR2 from the germline V gene are SGHRS and YFSETQ. The CDR3 totals 15 residues. Trimming shortened V by 0 bases and J by 1 base, and 10 bases separated the two germline ends. In nucleotides, the CDR3 is TGCGCCAGCAGCTTGGACGGGAAGACCCAAGAGACCCAGTACTTC. Translated, it gives CASSLDGKTQETQYF.

A few counts support this clonotype. The chain has TRBV28 and TRBJ2-1; possibly TRBD2 for D (6 bases). The length of the CDR3 is 12 residues. Trimming left V 7 bases short and J 10 bases short, with 14 bases between. Germline values: CDR1 MDHEN, CDR2 SYDVKM. Here the CDR3 reads CASNSGVGEQFF. CDR3 DNA: TGTGCCAGCAACTCGGGGGTTGGGGAGCAGTTCTTC.

V usage is TRBV29-1 and J usage is TRBJ2-1; D tentatively reads TRBD1 or TRBD2 (6 bases each). Germline-derived CDR1 and CDR2 are SQVTM and ANQGSEA. The ends were cut back, 7 bases at V and 12 bases at J, with 19 bases in the middle. The CDR3 is made up of 12 amino acids. In DNA form, the CDR3 reads TGCAGCGCCCCGCAGAGGGGGGTGGGGCAGTTCTTC. Its translation: CSAPQRGVGQFF.

This clonotype was found many times. The rearrangement uses TRBV5-1 and TRBJ2-5; 12 positions match TRBD2. This CDR3 is built from 16 residues. Losses at the gene ends were 4 bases for V and 2 bases for J; bases not matched to a gene: 6. The V gene's germline CDR1 is SGHRS and CDR2 YFSETQ. In nucleotides, the CDR3 is TGCGCCAGCAGCAAGCGGACTAGCGGGATTCAAGAGACCCAGTACTTC. It specifies CASSKRTSGIQETQYF.

At least ten counts were recorded for this clonotype. The V call is TRBV5-1, the J call TRBJ2-3, with 8 nucleotides matching TRBD1. J was trimmed by 2 bases and V by 0 bases; bases with no gene match: 5. The CDR3 is 16 amino acids. From germline, CDR1 is SGHRS and CDR2 YFSETQ. Here the CDR3 reads CASSLGGQGSTDTQYF. The CDR3 DNA is TGCGCCAGCAGCTTGGGAGGACAGGGATCCACAGATACGCAGTATTTT.